The T cell receptor (beta chain) under discussion was sequenced for a study of shared T cell receptors in the human thymus. Sequenced by immunoSEQ multiplex PCR; TCRdb stores in-frame clones only, minus some. The sample contains hundreds of thousands of clones, over 75% of which appear only once. This CDR3 contains 15 residues. Trimming cost V 4 bases and J 4 bases, with 16 bases left between them. The germline V gene has CDR1 MDHEN and CDR2 SYDVKM. A further study also used this sample, focusing on human thymus T cells. Turning to that study: Samples came from healthy Finnish infants during open corrective cardiac surgery. Corrective cardiac surgery supplied the resected thymus tissue. Repertoires sampled from thymus and blood appeared biased in V and J gene usage. Thymic repertoires of unrelated individuals were reported in related research to overlap highly.

The sample consisted of thymocytes. This sequence joins TRBV28 and TRBJ1-1; D remains ambiguous. The TCR comes from a boy in the first two years of life with a congenital heart defect. This chain's CDR3 is CASSSIDSARTEAFF. CDR3 nucleotides: TGTGCCAGCAGTTCGATAGACTCGGCACGCACTGAAGCTTTCTTT.